This entry lists 4 T cell receptor beta chains sequenced from one sample in a study of control samples from healthy donors and cancer patients. Data came from immunoSEQ multiplex PCR; TCRdb stores just in-frame clones and leaves some out. The repertoire holds 120,000 or so clones, 87% seen once, with about 8.7% in the top ten. Sample: blood. All receptors come from a man aged 40-50 years in good health.

CDR3 loop: CASSAYRTGNTIYF. As DNA, the CDR3 is TGTGCCAGCAGCGCTTACAGAACTGGAAACACCATATATTTT. The rearrangement links TRBV6-5 to TRBJ1-3; D is unresolved. V was trimmed by 6 bases and J by 2 bases, leaving 11 bases between them. Per the germline V gene, CDR1 is MNHEY and CDR2 is SVGAGI. This CDR3 is 14 amino acids long.

This sequence joins TRBV19 and TRBJ2-7; TRBD1 matches at 9 bases. Germline trimming cut 5 bases from V and 6 bases from J; bases unmatched to any gene: 5. Germline V gives CDR1 LNHDA, CDR2 SQIVND (reference sequence). The CDR3 runs to 13 residues. CDR3 coding DNA: TGTGCCAGTAGTGCGACGACAGGGGGCGAGCAGTACTTC. Amino acid sequence: CASSATTGGEQYF.

The chain recombines TRBV9 with TRBJ1-3; 10 positions match TRBD1. The V and J ends lost 0 bases and 10 bases, in that order; junction bases with no gene match: 10. In germline, CDR1 is SGDLS, CDR2 YYNGEE. CDR3 size: 16 residues. CDR3 sequence (DNA): TGTGCCAGCAGCGTAGCTAAAGGGACAGGGGATAAAACCATATATTTT. Its protein is CASSVAKGTGDKTIYF.

This sequence joins TRBV7-2 and TRBJ1-2, with a weak D call TRBD1 (6 bases). This CDR3 spans 13 amino acids. Trimming pared 4 bases from V and 4 bases from J, leaving 10 bases between. Germline CDR1 SGHTA, CDR2 FQGNSA. The CDR3 sequence is CASSSDRSYGYTF. The CDR3 DNA is TGTGCCAGCAGCTCGGACAGAAGCTATGGCTACACCTTC.